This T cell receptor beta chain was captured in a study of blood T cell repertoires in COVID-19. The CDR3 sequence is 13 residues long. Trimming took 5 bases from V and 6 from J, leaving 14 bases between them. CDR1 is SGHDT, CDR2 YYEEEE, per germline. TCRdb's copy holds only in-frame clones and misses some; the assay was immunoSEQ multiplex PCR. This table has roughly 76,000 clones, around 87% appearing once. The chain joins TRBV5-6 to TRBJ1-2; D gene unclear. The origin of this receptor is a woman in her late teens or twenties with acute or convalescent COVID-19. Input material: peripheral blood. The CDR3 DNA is TGTGCCAGCAGGGGCTTGGCCCACGATGGCTACACCTTC. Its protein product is CASRGLAHDGYTF.